These T cell receptor beta chains were read from a single sample in a study of identical twins. TCRdb reanalysed the 5' RACE reads using MiXCR and keeps one entry per CDR3 protein. The data contain 420,000 or so distinct CDR3 sequences, around 18% of them singletons. Sequenced sample: naive T cells sorted from blood. These receptors were obtained from a man between 45 and 60 years old in good health. Both conserved end residues are part of each CDR3. D genes are given only for firm matches. Clone size appears in some rows only: once, few, many, or a class for an expanded clone.

v_gene	j_gene	d_gene	abundance	CDR3aa	CDR3nt
TRBV29-1	TRBJ2-1	.	.	CSVSGGYYNEQFF	TGCAGCGTGTCAGGAGGCTACTACAATGAGCAGTTCTTC
TRBV12-3/TRBV12-4	TRBJ2-1	TRBD2	.	CASSSGPNEQFF	TGTGCCAGTTCTAGCGGGCCTAATGAGCAGTTCTTC
TRBV20-1	TRBJ2-5	.	few	CSASSGGGETQYF	TGCAGTGCTAGTTCCGGAGGGGGAGAGACCCAGTACTTC
TRBV20-1	TRBJ1-4	.	many	CSARVQGISPEKLFF	TGCAGTGCTAGAGTACAGGGAATCTCTCCTGAAAAACTGTTTTTT
TRBV3-1	TRBJ2-1	TRBD2	.	CASSQFTGLAEEQFF	TGTGCCAGCAGCCAGTTTACCGGACTAGCGGAAGAGCAGTTCTTC
TRBV6-2/TRBV6-3	TRBJ2-1	TRBD2	few	CASSYGREHDNEQFF	TGTGCCAGCAGTTACGGGCGGGAGCACGACAATGAGCAGTTCTTC
TRBV4-1	TRBJ1-2	.	many	CASSQDLNVGGNGYTF	TGCGCCAGCAGCCAAGATCTTAATGTCGGTGGAAATGGCTACACCTTC
TRBV6-5	TRBJ2-2	TRBD1	.	CASSHTGTGIITGELFF	TGTGCCAGCAGTCACACCGGGACAGGGATTATTACCGGGGAGCTGTTTTTT
TRBV19	TRBJ1-5	.	many	CASTTTRHSNQPQHF	TGTGCCAGTACGACTACCCGGCATAGCAATCAGCCCCAGCATTTT
TRBV7-3	TRBJ2-1	.	.	CASSATGLYNEQFF	TGTGCCAGCAGCGCCACGGGACTCTACAATGAGCAGTTCTTC
TRBV29-1	TRBJ2-1	TRBD1	few	CSGTGGRNEQFF	TGCAGCGGTACAGGGGGTAGGAATGAGCAGTTCTTC
TRBV29-1	TRBJ2-3	TRBD2	many	CSVGAGGPGLAGADTQYF	TGCAGCGTTGGGGCAGGGGGACCGGGACTAGCGGGTGCAGATACGCAGTATTTT
TRBV9	TRBJ2-1	TRBD1	few	CASSGQGAHSGEQFF	TGTGCCAGCAGCGGACAGGGGGCACATTCGGGTGAGCAGTTCTTC
TRBV6-5	TRBJ2-1	.	few	CASSYDPGAWNEQFF	TGTGCCAGCAGTTACGACCCGGGGGCCTGGAATGAGCAGTTCTTC
TRBV6-2/TRBV6-3	TRBJ1-2	.	many	CASSYSRRSYGYTF	TGTGCCAGCAGTTACTCCCGGAGAAGCTATGGCTACACCTTC